This T cell receptor beta chain appears in the sequencing data of a study of shared clonotypes between healthy human individuals. Looking at the study overall: For every donor, three CD4 naive, three CD4 memory, two CD8 naive and one CD8 memory plates were used.

The protocol was immunoSEQ multiplex PCR, while the TCRdb copy is restricted to in-frame clones and leaves out a portion. The sample lists approximately 1,000,000 clones, roughly 80% occurring once. Donation came from healthy HIV-negative adults that had no recent acute infections or vaccinations. Germline values: CDR1 LGHNA, CDR2 YNFKEQ. The CDR3 totals 15 residues. V was trimmed by 0 bases and J by 7 bases, leaving 16 bases between them. This clone was recorded once. Sample: memory CD4+ T cells from PBMCs. Indicated subset: CD45RA-negative fraction. This TCR was sampled from a man between 18 and 29 years old in good health. Some clones in this sample may be carry-over from other donors' samples. J is TRBJ2-7 and V is TRBV4-2; the D gene is possibly TRBD2 (6 bases). The CDR3 DNA is TGTGCCAGCAGCCAAGATGTCAGTAAGGGAGGAGAGCAGTACTTC. This sequence encodes CASSQDVSKGGEQYF.